The sequence of this TCR beta chain was determined in a study of blood T cells in healthy people across ages (dated by TCRdb to between 2014 and 2017). Background for the entire study: Template switching captured roughly one uniquely barcoded TCR beta cDNA molecule per two T cells in model experiments. For two donors (one aged 18 to 29 and one aged 80 or older), the study analyzed two additional independent replicas of 1 million unique cDNA reads from the same blood draw. Four age groups were formed from the donors: young (average approximately 15 years), middle-aged (around 39), aged (over 55) and long-lived (82). The study measured age-related changes in TCR beta repertoire diversity using deep sequencing normalized with unique cDNA molecular identifiers. To avoid experimental bias, donors of different ages were spread randomly across the sequencing lanes.

Results and caveats for the whole study, not just this receptor: Conclusive comparison of naive and antigen-experienced compartments was prevented by the profiling of bulk unsorted PBMCs. The CMV infection status of donors was not known, potentially confounding age-related changes in expanded clonotypes. Observed TCR beta diversity per million T cells fell roughly linearly with age, and a significant reduction was already apparent by age around 39. Compared with the aged group, more naive CD4+ T cells, fewer expanded clones and increased TCR diversity were shown by the long-lived group, suggesting age selection. Total diversity estimates from one million sequenced T cells were considered lower bounds and underestimates. Observed TCR beta diversity correlated strongly with the percentage of naive T cells measured by flow cytometry.

CDR1 and CDR2 are drawn from the germline V gene: SGHAT, FQNNGV. The CDR3 contains 17 residues, cysteine and phenylalanine counted. The read is trimmed to its CDR3 DNA, 51 bases read in frame from base 1. The V end gives up 1 base and the J end 0 bases, leaving 4 bases in the junction not matched to a gene. Donors were about 36 systemically healthy Caucasian individuals from Russia aged roughly 6 to 95 years. Each donor gave around 9.8 milliliters of peripheral blood, collected into EDTA-treated Vacutainer tubes. PBMCs were isolated by Ficoll-Paque density-gradient centrifugation, with at least 6 million obtained per sample. Trizol reagent was used to extract total RNA from the PBMCs, yielding at least 6 micrograms per sample. For every donor, an aliquot of PBMCs went through flow cytometry to measure the percentages of naive CD45RAhigh/CD27high T cells. Regarding this clonotype: There is no known antigen for this receptor. It has no much larger one-base neighbor in the sample; base qualities were not kept.

The library was produced with 5' RACE. Sequencing was performed on an Illumina HiSeq 2500. A second PCR of roughly 6 to 11 cycles was run with a J-beta primer mix and a sample-barcoded 5' primer. Each TCR beta cDNA molecule received a unique molecular identifier from a template-switch 5' adaptor carrying 12 random nucleotides. Each sample yielded at least 2.5 million CDR3-containing paired-end reads. First-strand cDNA synthesis was performed from all RNA using the Mint cDNA synthesis kit, with priming by a TRBC-specific oligonucleotide. All cDNA was treated with uracil-DNA glycosylase and then went through a first 18-cycle PCR with the universal primers M1SS and BC2_uni_R. For the original study's pipeline: Normalization of each sample was performed by random selection of 1 million high-quality reads, each carrying a distinct molecular identifier. Reads sharing molecular identifiers were discarded rather than binned into consensus sequences. MiTCR, run with a Q25 quality threshold and the strictest error-elimination algorithm, handled CDR3 identification, clonotype clustering and error correction. A nonparametric unseen species model with Euler transformation was used to estimate lower-bound total TCR beta diversity. Through fastp at Q25 and MiXCR, TCRdb rebuilt clones from the public reads, retaining in-frame beta chains. CDR3 protein sequences are deduplicated, and each keeps its most common genes and DNA. The V and J calls were determined by TCRdb, not by the authors. The sample table shows 850,000 or so distinct CDR3 sequences, and roughly 26% are seen once. The top ten constitute approximately 15% of the sample.

The sequenced sample was blood. This chain is built from TRBV11-2 and TRBJ2-4; 9 nucleotides in the junction match TRBD1. This TCR was recovered from a woman older than 75 in good health. The nucleotide sequence is given as TGTGCCAGCAGCTTAGGGGGACAGGGCTTAGCCAAAAACATTCAGTACTTC. Translated, this is CASSLGGQGLAKNIQYF.